This is a list of T cell receptor beta chains from one sample in a study of T cell repertoires in cytomegalovirus infection. TCRdb reprocessed the reads via MiXCR and lists one record per CDR3 protein. The sample contains 350,000 to 450,000 distinct CDR3 sequences, 15% to 20% of which appear only once. Sequencing was done on a sample of PBMCs. These receptors originate from a human donor in good health (CMV status not recorded). Some clones in this sample may be carry-over from other donors' samples. CDR3s include the opening cysteine and the closing phenylalanine or tryptophan. The D gene is left open where the match is weak. Not all rows give a size; the values are once, few, many and, for expanded clones, a class.

cdr3_aa | cdr3_nt | j_call | d_call | v_call | clone_size
CAITAGTETNVLTF | TGTGCCATCACGGCCGGGACAGAGACCAACGTCCTGACTTTC | TRBJ2-6 | TRBD1 | TRBV10-3 | -
CASSIRGDREAFF | TGTGCCAGTAGTATTAGAGGCGACAGGGAAGCTTTCTTT | TRBJ1-1 | - | TRBV19 | few
CASSHLPGRETGELFF | TGCGCCAGCAGCCACCTCCCAGGGAGAGAAACCGGGGAGCTGTTTTTT | TRBJ2-2 | - | TRBV4-3 | few
CAWSLNSGNTIYF | TGTGCCTGGAGTTTGAACTCTGGAAACACCATATATTTT | TRBJ1-3 | - | TRBV30 | -
CASSERRQAPDEQYF | TGTGCCAGCTCAGAAAGGAGGCAGGCCCCGGACGAGCAGTACTTC | TRBJ2-7 | - | TRBV18 | -
CASIRTGGNTEAFF | TGTGCCAGCATTAGGACAGGAGGGAACACTGAAGCTTTCTTT | TRBJ1-1 | TRBD1 | TRBV12-3/TRBV12-4 | -
CASSLDRPGVNEQFF | TGTGCCAGCAGCTTAGATCGGCCGGGCGTCAATGAGCAGTTCTTC | TRBJ2-1 | - | TRBV7-2 | many
CASSPFFRDYGYTF | TGTGCCAGCAGCCCCTTTTTTAGGGACTATGGCTACACCTTC | TRBJ1-2 | - | TRBV7-2 | many
CASSSITSYEQYF | TGTGCCAGCAGCTCGATTACCTCCTACGAGCAGTACTTC | TRBJ2-7 | - | TRBV7-2 | -
CASSFLAGAVETQYF | TGTGCCAGCAGCTTTCTAGCGGGGGCTGTGGAGACCCAGTACTTC | TRBJ2-5 | TRBD2 | TRBV7-9 | many
CASSTGTSGTYEQYF | TGTGCCAGCAGCACCGGGACTAGCGGAACCTACGAGCAGTACTTC | TRBJ2-7 | TRBD2 | TRBV7-2 | many
CSASIFRSNEQFF | TGCAGTGCTAGCATTTTCAGGTCCAATGAGCAGTTCTTC | TRBJ2-1 | - | TRBV20-1 | few
CASTGDLYLRTDTQYF | TGCGCCAGCACCGGGGACCTGTATCTTCGCACAGATACGCAGTATTTT | TRBJ2-3 | - | TRBV4-1 | -
CASSEMGVYGYTF | TGTGCCAGCAGTGAAATGGGAGTCTATGGCTACACCTTC | TRBJ1-2 | - | TRBV6-1 | few
CSVSGTGSYEQYF | TGCAGCGTCTCCGGGACAGGGTCCTACGAGCAGTACTTC | TRBJ2-7 | TRBD1 | TRBV29-1 | -
CASRLRTGSYEQYF | TGTGCCAGCAGGCTGAGGACAGGGTCCTACGAGCAGTACTTC | TRBJ2-7 | TRBD1 | TRBV11-2 | -
CASSPVRVSRQPQHF | TGTGCCAGCTCACCAGTCAGGGTTAGTAGACAGCCCCAGCATTTT | TRBJ1-5 | - | TRBV18 | -
CSARLGRGGEQYF | TGCAGTGCTAGATTAGGCAGGGGAGGCGAGCAGTACTTC | TRBJ2-7 | - | TRBV20-1 | few
CASRTVGLDEQFF | TGTGCCAGCAGGACCGTAGGGTTGGATGAGCAGTTCTTC | TRBJ2-1 | - | TRBV12-3/TRBV12-4 | few
CASSLRQGRYEQYF | TGTGCCAGCAGCCTCCGACAGGGAAGGTACGAGCAGTACTTC | TRBJ2-7 | TRBD1 | TRBV7-2 | many
CASRGRTGPGGYTF | TGTGCCAGCAGGGGTAGGACAGGGCCCGGCGGCTACACCTTC | TRBJ1-2 | TRBD1 | TRBV27 | -
CASSLERRTGRPTDTQYF | TGTGCCAGCAGTTTAGAACGCCGGACAGGACGCCCCACAGATACGCAGTATTTT | TRBJ2-3 | TRBD1 | TRBV12-3/TRBV12-4 | many
CASSLPPGQGSNQETQYF | TGTGCCAGCAGCTTGCCCCCCGGACAGGGGTCGAACCAAGAGACCCAGTACTTC | TRBJ2-5 | TRBD1 | TRBV5-4 | few
CASLNAGEGQPQHF | TGTGCCAGCCTCAATGCAGGGGAAGGGCAGCCCCAGCATTTT | TRBJ1-5 | - | TRBV28 | -
CATSDGQFYGYTF | TGTGCCACCAGTGACGGACAGTTCTATGGCTACACCTTC | TRBJ1-2 | - | TRBV24-1 | once
CASSFSGQGNYGYTF | TGTGCCAGCAGCTTTTCCGGACAGGGGAACTATGGCTACACCTTC | TRBJ1-2 | TRBD1 | TRBV7-2 | many
CASSSSGGREQYF | TGTGCCAGCAGCTCATCCGGGGGCCGCGAGCAGTACTTC | TRBJ2-7 | - | TRBV7-2 | many
CASRPDYPSYEQYF | TGTGCCAGCAGACCGGACTACCCAAGCTACGAGCAGTACTTC | TRBJ2-7 | - | TRBV7-2 | many
CASSLSDHFYEQYF | TGTGCCAGCAGTTTATCTGACCATTTCTACGAGCAGTACTTC | TRBJ2-7 | - | TRBV28 | -
CASSLWGLAGTDTQYF | TGTGCCAGCAGCTTATGGGGACTAGCGGGCACAGATACGCAGTATTTT | TRBJ2-3 | TRBD2 | TRBV7-2 | -
CATSRDVRFSGQFF | TGTGCCACCAGCAGAGATGTTCGGTTTAGTGGGCAGTTCTTC | TRBJ2-1 | - | TRBV15 | -
CSARDPNSSYNSPLHF | TGCAGTGCTAGAGATCCGAACAGCTCCTATAATTCACCCCTCCACTTT | TRBJ1-6 | - | TRBV20-1 | few
CASSYEGPHNTEAFF | TGTGCCAGCAGTTACGAGGGGCCCCACAACACTGAAGCTTTCTTT | TRBJ1-1 | - | TRBV27 | few
CASSLTTQGQWWYF | TGTGCCAGCAGCCTCACCACCCAGGGACAGTGGTGGTACTTC | TRBJ2-4 | TRBD1 | TRBV7-2 | few
CASSVEPEMNTEAFF | TGTGCCAGCAGCGTAGAACCCGAGATGAACACTGAAGCTTTCTTT | TRBJ1-1 | - | TRBV7-6 | few
CASSFRNRVGDEQFF | TGTGCCAGCAGCTTCAGGAACAGGGTTGGCGATGAGCAGTTCTTC | TRBJ2-1 | - | TRBV7-9 | -
CASSLTPAAAYEQYF | TGTGCCAGCAGCCTTACCCCGGCAGCGGCCTACGAGCAGTACTTC | TRBJ2-7 | - | TRBV11-2 | few